The clone carrying this TCR beta chain appeared a single time. Its specificity is not known. Clones were read by immunoSEQ multiplex PCR, and TCRdb kept only the in-frame ones, dropping some. The table has around 120,000 clones, 70% to 90% seen once; the top ten hold roughly 3.9%. From germline, CDR1 is SGHAT and CDR2 FQDESV (reference sequence). V lost 5 bases to trimming and J lost 1 base, with 11 bases between them. This CDR3 spans 14 amino acids. This sample is drawn from a study of T cell responses to AZD1222 COVID-19 vaccine. General observations from the study: The span of vaccine-associated CD4 TCRs extended across spike, with dominance at 160-218 and 743-854.

Sequencing was performed on peripheral blood, taken on day 0 of MenACWY control vaccination. The chain has TRBV11-1 and TRBJ1-1, with D perhaps TRBD1 (6 bases). This receptor was taken from an adult in good health. In DNA form, the CDR3 reads TGTGCCAGCAGCCAAAACAGGGCGAACACTGAAGCTTTCTTT. The encoded protein is CASSQNRANTEAFF.